One sample yielded the 18 T cell receptor beta chains listed below, sequenced in a study of OX40 agonist ivuxolimab in advanced cancers. Sequencing was performed with immunoSEQ multiplex PCR; in TCRdb, only in-frame clones are kept and a portion is missing. The sample lists about 79,000 clones; around 92% were seen once. Sequencing used CD4+ or CD8+ T cells sorted from blood, obtained in a trial of the OX40 agonist ivuxolimab. The receptors were gathered from an adult with an advanced solid tumor such as melanoma, head and neck, liver or kidney cancer.

The chain employs TRBV7-2 and TRBJ2-5, with D perhaps TRBD1 or TRBD2 (7 bases each). Trimming removed 8 bases from V and 3 bases from J, with 22 bases in between. Germline CDR1 SGHTA, CDR2 FQGNSA. The CDR3 covers 16 residues. The CDR3 sequence is CASSSEGASGKETQYF. As DNA, the CDR3 is TGTGCCAGCTCTTCAGAGGGGGCTAGCGGTAAAGAGACCCAGTACTTC.

The rearrangement uses TRBV7-8 and TRBJ2-7; D may correspond to TRBD1 or TRBD2 (5 bases each). Germline V lookup: CDR1 SGHVS, CDR2 FQNEAQ. The V gene lost 5 bases and the J gene lost 0 bases, with 20 bases spanning the gap. This CDR3 region has 17 residues. The CDR3 reads CASSPRVYRGFSYEQYF. The CDR3 DNA follows: TGTGCCAGCAGCCCGAGGGTGTATAGGGGATTCTCCTACGAGCAGTACTTC.

The V call is TRBV7-9, the J call TRBJ1-1; 10 bases map to TRBD1. Germline CDR1 is SEHNR and CDR2 is FQNEAQ (reference sequence). V shed 5 bases, J shed 5 bases, and the junction held 8 bases outside the gene matches. The CDR3 length is 15 residues. This chain's CDR3 is CASSPTDRGRTEAFF. CDR3 DNA: TGTGCCAGCAGCCCCACGGACAGGGGGAGGACTGAAGCTTTCTTT.

The CDR3 protein is CASSLASPSYEQYF. Here the CDR3 DNA reads TGTGCCAGCAGCTTAGCTTCTCCTTCCTACGAGCAGTACTTC. The rearrangement uses TRBV7-2 and TRBJ2-7; D not resolved. V was clipped by 0 bases and J by 1 base, with 7 bases between them. This CDR3 spans 14 amino acids. Per germline, CDR1 SGHTA and CDR2 FQGNSA.

The chain employs TRBV7-9 and TRBJ2-7, with no clear D. Trimming took 3 bases from V and 1 from J, leaving 10 bases between them. The V gene's germline CDR1 is SEHNR and CDR2 FQNEAQ (reference sequence). The CDR3 totals 14 residues. CDR3 amino acids: CASSFTTDSYEQYF. CDR3 nucleotide sequence: TGTGCCAGCAGCTTTACGACGGATTCCTACGAGCAGTACTTC.

The chain carries TRBV7-9 and TRBJ2-1; 10 bases are a match to TRBD1. The V and J ends lost 5 bases and 9 bases, in that order; junction bases with no gene match: 10. This CDR3 contains 15 residues. CDR1 is SEHNR, CDR2 FQNEAQ, per germline (reference sequence). This CDR3 reads CASSPRTGGQGEQFF. CDR3 nucleotides: TGTGCCAGCAGCCCAAGGACAGGGGGACAGGGTGAGCAGTTCTTC.

The chain has TRBV5-1 and TRBJ2-1; 7 bases fit TRBD2. The CDR3 runs 17 residues. The ends lost 5 bases at V and 0 bases at J; junction bases unmatched: 11. The germline CDR1 and CDR2 sequences are SGHRS and YFSETQ. The CDR3, as DNA: TGCGCCAGCAGTTCTGTGACTAGCAGGAGCTCCTACAATGAGCAGTTCTTC. Protein sequence: CASSSVTSRSSYNEQFF.

This clone was observed once. The gene calls are TRBV10-3 and TRBJ2-3; maybe TRBD1 (6 bases). The V end was cut by 9 bases, the J end by 3 bases, with 10 bases between. This CDR3 spans 12 amino acids. The V gene's germline CDR1 is ENHRY and CDR2 SYGVKD. The chain's CDR3 is CAITGPTDTQYF. DNA for the CDR3: TGTGCCATTACAGGGCCTACAGATACGCAGTATTTT.

The chain couples TRBV5-1 to TRBJ2-3; D is ambiguous. This CDR3 spans 11 amino acids. V shed 6 bases and J shed 3 bases, with 5 bases lying between them. Germline V lookup: CDR1 SGHRS, CDR2 YFSETQ. CDR3 sequence (DNA): TGCGCCAGCAAGAGGACAGATACGCAGTATTTT. Translation: CASKRTDTQYF.

The gene calls are TRBV10-3 and TRBJ1-3, with D maybe TRBD1 (6 bases). The CDR3 totals 18 residues. The germline CDR1 and CDR2 sequences are ENHRY and SYGVKD. V lost 3 bases to trimming and J lost 0 bases, with 18 bases between them. Here the CDR3 DNA reads TGTGCCATCAGTGACTCAGGACAGACCATAATCTCTGGAAACACCATATATTTT. Residues: CAISDSGQTIISGNTIYF.

This chain connects TRBV11-3 to TRBJ1-3; no clear D. Germline V CDR1 and CDR2: SGHNT, YENEEA. CDR3 length: 14 residues. The V and J ends lost 5 bases and 2 bases respectively, with 10 bases between them. CDR3 protein: CASSRIGPGNTIYF. In nucleotides, the CDR3 is TGTGCCAGCAGCCGGATCGGACCTGGAAACACCATATATTTT.

The chain uses TRBV5-1 and TRBJ2-7; 8 bases are a match to TRBD1. J gave up 2 bases and V 1 base, and 8 bases lay outside the gene matches. Germline lookup yields CDR1 SGHRS and CDR2 YFSETQ. CDR3 length equals 16 residues. The CDR3 spells CASSLSARQGTYEQYF. The CDR3 DNA follows: TGCGCCAGCAGCTTGTCGGCGCGACAGGGGACCTACGAGCAGTACTTC.

The rearrangement uses TRBV7-3 and TRBJ1-2; D unresolved. Germline loops: CDR1 SGHTA, CDR2 FQGTGA. V lost 5 bases and J 8 bases, leaving 18 bases between the germline ends. The CDR3 runs 14 residues. Here the CDR3 reads CASSPSPGGPGYTF. CDR3 bases: TGTGCCAGCAGCCCAAGCCCAGGAGGGCCCGGCTACACCTTC.

The chain has TRBV28 and TRBJ1-1; 7 bases fit TRBD1. V was clipped by 5 bases and J by 4 bases; unmatched bases: 10. Per the germline V gene, CDR1 is MDHEN and CDR2 is SYDVKM. The CDR3 has 15 residues. CDR3: CASSSQGELGTEAFF. The DNA of the CDR3 is TGTGCCAGCAGTAGCCAGGGGGAGTTGGGCACTGAAGCTTTCTTT.

V and J are TRBV4-3 and TRBJ1-5; 9 positions match TRBD1. The CDR3 is made up of 15 amino acids. Losses at the gene ends were 4 bases for V and 7 bases for J; bases not matched to a gene: 8. Germline CDR1 is LGHNA and CDR2 is YSLEER. CDR3 sequence: CASSLTGGDGQPQHF. CDR3 DNA: TGCGCCAGCAGCCTCACAGGGGGCGACGGCCAGCCCCAGCATTTT.

V usage is TRBV6-4 and J usage is TRBJ2-1, with TRBD2 as a possible D gene (5 bases). This CDR3 has 15 residues. The V and J ends lost 4 bases and 0 bases respectively, with 10 bases between them. CDR1 and CDR2 (germline): MRHNA, SNTAGT. CDR3 DNA sequence: TGTGCCAGCAGTGTGTCGGGGAACTCCTACAATGAGCAGTTCTTC. Its translation: CASSVSGNSYNEQFF.

The chain couples TRBV5-6 to TRBJ2-1, with 12 nucleotides matching TRBD2. This CDR3 comprises 15 residues. The germline CDR1 and CDR2 sequences are SGHDT and YYEEEE. V shed 4 bases and J 7 bases; nucleotides not matched to a gene: 6. The CDR3 DNA sequence: TGTGCCAGCAGCCCAGGACTAGCGGGATATAATGAGCAGTTCTTC. It yields the protein CASSPGLAGYNEQFF.

The chain recombines TRBV6-5 with TRBJ2-3, with unresolved D. V shed 5 bases and J shed 0 bases, with 9 bases lying between them. This CDR3 comprises 14 residues. Germline assignment: CDR1 MNHEY and CDR2 SVGAGI. The CDR3 coding sequence is TGTGCCAGCAGTGCACCGGACAGCACAGATACGCAGTATTTT. This codes for CASSAPDSTDTQYF.